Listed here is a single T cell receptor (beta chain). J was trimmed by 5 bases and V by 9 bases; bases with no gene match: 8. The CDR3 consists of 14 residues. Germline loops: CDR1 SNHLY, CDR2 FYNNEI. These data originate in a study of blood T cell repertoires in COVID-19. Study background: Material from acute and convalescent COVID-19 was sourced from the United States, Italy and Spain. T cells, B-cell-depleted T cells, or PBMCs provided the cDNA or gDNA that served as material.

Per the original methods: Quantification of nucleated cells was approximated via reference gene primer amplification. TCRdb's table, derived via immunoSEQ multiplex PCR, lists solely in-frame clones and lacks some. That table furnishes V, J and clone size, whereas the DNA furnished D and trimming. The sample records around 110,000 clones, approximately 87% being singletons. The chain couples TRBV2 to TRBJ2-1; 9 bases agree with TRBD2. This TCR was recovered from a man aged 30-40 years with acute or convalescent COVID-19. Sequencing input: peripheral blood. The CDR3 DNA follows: TGTGCCAGGGATAGCGGGAGATCAAACAATGAGCAGTTCTTC. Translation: CARDSGRSNNEQFF.